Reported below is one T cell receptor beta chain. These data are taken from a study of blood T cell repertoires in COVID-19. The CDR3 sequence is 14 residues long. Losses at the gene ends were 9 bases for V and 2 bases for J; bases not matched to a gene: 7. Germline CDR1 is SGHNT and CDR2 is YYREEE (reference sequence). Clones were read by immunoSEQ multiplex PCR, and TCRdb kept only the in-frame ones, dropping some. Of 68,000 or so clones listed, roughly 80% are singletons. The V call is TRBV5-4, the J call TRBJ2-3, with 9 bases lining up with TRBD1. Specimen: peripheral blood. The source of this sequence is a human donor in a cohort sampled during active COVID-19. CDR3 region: CATSGQGNTDTQYF. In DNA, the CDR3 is TGTGCCACCTCCGGACAGGGGAACACAGATACGCAGTATTTT.